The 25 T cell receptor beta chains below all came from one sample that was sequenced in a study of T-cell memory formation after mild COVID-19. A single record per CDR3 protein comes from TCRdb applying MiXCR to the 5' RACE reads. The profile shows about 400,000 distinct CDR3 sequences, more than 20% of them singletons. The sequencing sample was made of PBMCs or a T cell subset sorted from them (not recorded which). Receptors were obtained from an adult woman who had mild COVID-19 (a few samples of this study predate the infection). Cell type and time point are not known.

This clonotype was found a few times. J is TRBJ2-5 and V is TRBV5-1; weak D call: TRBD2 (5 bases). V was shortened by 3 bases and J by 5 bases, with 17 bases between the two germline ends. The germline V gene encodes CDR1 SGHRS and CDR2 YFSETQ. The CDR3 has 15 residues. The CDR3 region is CASSSPPASIETQYF. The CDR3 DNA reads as TGCGCCAGCAGCTCCCCCCCCGCTAGCATCGAGACCCAGTACTTC.

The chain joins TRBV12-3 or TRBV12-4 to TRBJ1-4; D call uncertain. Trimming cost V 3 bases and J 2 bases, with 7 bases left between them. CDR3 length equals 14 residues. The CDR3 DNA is TGTGCCAGCAGTTTTGGTGGGACTAATGAAAAACTGTTTTTT. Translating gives CASSFGGTNEKLFF.

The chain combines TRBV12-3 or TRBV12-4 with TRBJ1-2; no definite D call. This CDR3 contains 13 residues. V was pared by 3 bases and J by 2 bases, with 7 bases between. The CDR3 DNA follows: TGTGCCAGCAGTTTCTCCGGGAACTATGGCTACACCTTC. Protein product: CASSFSGNYGYTF.

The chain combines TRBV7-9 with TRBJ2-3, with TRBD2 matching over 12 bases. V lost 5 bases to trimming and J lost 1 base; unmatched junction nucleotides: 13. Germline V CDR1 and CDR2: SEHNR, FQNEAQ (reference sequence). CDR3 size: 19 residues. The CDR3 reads CASSPRLAGVPGGTDTQYF. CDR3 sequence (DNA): TGTGCCAGCAGCCCGAGACTAGCGGGAGTCCCCGGCGGCACAGATACGCAGTATTTT.

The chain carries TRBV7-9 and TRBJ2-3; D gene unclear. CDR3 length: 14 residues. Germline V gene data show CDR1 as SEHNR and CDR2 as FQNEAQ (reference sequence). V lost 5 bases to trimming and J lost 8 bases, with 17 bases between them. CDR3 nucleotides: TGTGCCAGCAGCGCAGTGGCATCACCCTTTACGCAGTATTTT. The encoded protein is CASSAVASPFTQYF.

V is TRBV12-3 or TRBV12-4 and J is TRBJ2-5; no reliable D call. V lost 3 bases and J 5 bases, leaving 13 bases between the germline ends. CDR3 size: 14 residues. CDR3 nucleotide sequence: TGTGCCAGCAGTTTCTCTAGGCCCGCGGAGACCCAGTACTTC. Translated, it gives CASSFSRPAETQYF.

The CDR3 protein is CASRSVPGQLTDTQYF. The CDR3 nucleotides read TGTGCCAGCAGGTCCGTACCGGGACAACTCACAGATACGCAGTATTTT. This chain connects TRBV7-2 to TRBJ2-3; TRBD1 might be the D (6 bases). Germline loops: CDR1 SGHTA, CDR2 FQGNSA. Trimming stripped 6 bases from V and 2 bases from J, with 18 bases between. The CDR3 has 16 residues.

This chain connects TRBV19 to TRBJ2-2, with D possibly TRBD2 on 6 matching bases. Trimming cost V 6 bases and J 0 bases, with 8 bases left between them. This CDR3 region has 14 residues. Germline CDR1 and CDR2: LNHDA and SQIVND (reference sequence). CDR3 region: CASRGTSNTGELFF. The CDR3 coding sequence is TGTGCCAGTAGGGGGACTTCGAACACCGGGGAGCTGTTTTTT.

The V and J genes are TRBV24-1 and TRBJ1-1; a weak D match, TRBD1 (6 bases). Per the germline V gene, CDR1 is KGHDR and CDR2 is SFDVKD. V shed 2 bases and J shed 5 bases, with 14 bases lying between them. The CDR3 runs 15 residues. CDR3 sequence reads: CATSDSRGAWTEAFF. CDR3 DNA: TGTGCCACCAGTGATTCCCGGGGGGCTTGGACTGAAGCTTTCTTT.

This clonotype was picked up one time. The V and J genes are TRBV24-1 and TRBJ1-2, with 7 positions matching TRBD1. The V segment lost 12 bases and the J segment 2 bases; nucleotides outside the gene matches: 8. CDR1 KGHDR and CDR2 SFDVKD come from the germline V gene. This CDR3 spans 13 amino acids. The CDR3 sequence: CAVQGTVNYGYTF. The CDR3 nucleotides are TGTGCCGTTCAAGGGACAGTCAACTATGGCTACACCTTC.

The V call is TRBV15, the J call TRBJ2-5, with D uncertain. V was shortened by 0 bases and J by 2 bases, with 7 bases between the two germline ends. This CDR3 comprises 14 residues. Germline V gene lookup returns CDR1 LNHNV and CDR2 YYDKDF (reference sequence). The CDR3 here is CATSRDRDQETQYF. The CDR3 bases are TGTGCCACCAGCAGAGACAGAGATCAAGAGACCCAGTACTTC.

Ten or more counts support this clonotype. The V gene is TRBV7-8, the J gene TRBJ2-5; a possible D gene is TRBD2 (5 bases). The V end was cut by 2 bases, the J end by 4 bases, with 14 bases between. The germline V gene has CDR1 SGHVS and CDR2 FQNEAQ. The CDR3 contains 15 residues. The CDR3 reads CASSLPQVAGETQYF. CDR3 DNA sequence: TGTGCCAGCAGCTTACCCCAGGTGGCGGGAGAGACCCAGTACTTC. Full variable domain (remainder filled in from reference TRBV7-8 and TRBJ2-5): GAGVSQSPRYKVAKRGQDVALRCDPISGHVSLFWYQQALGQGPEFLTYFQNEAQLDKSGLPSDRFFAERPEGSVSTLKIQRTQQEDSAVYLCASSLPQVAGETQYFGPGTRLLVL.

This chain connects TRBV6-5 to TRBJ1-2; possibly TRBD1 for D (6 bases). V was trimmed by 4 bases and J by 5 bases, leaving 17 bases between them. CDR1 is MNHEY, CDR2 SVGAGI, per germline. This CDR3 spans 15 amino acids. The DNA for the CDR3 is TGTGCCAGCAGTTCCATCGGACAGCCCAAATATGGCTACACCTTC. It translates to CASSSIGQPKYGYTF.

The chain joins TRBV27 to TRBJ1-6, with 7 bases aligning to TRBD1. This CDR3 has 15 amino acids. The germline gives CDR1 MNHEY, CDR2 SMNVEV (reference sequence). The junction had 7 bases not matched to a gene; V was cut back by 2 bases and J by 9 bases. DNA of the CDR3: TGTGCCAGCAGTTTACGTGACAGGGTCGGTTCACCCCTCCACTTT. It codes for CASSLRDRVGSPLHF.

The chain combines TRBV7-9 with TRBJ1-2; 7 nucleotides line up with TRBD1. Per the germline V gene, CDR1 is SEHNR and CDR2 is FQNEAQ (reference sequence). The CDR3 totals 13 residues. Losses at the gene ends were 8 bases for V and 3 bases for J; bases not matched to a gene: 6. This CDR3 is CASASGGDYGYTF. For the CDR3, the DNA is TGTGCCAGCGCTTCAGGGGGTGACTATGGCTACACCTTC.

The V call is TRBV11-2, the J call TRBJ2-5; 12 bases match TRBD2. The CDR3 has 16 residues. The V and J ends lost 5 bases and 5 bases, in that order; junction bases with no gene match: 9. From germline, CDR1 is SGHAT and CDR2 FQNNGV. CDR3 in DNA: TGTGCCAGCAGCGTAACTGCTAGCGGGGGGGCCGAGACCCAGTACTTC. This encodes CASSVTASGGAETQYF.

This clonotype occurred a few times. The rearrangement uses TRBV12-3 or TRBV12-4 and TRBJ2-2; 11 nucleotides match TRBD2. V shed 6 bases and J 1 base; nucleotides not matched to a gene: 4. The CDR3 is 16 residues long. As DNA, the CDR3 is TGTGCCAGCAGCCGCACTAGCGGGGGGAACACCGGGGAGCTGTTTTTT. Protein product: CASSRTSGGNTGELFF.

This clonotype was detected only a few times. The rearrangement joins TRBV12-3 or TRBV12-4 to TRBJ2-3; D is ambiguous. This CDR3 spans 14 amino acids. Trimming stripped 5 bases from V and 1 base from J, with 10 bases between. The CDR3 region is CASSAHGGTDTQYF. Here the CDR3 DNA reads TGTGCCAGCAGTGCTCACGGAGGCACAGATACGCAGTATTTT.

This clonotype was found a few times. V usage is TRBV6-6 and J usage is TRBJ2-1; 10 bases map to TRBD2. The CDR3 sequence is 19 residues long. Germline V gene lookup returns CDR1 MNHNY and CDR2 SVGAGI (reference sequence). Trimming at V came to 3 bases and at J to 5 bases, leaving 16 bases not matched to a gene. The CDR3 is CASSYSRERGGRLNNEQFF. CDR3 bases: TGTGCCAGCAGTTATTCTCGGGAGCGGGGGGGCCGTTTGAACAATGAGCAGTTCTTC.

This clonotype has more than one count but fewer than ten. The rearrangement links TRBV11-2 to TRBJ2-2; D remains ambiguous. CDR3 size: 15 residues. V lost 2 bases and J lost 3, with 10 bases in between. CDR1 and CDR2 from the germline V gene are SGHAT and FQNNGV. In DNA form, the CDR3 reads TGTGCCAGCAGCTTATTTGATAGGGACACCGGGGAGCTGTTTTTT. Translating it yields CASSLFDRDTGELFF.

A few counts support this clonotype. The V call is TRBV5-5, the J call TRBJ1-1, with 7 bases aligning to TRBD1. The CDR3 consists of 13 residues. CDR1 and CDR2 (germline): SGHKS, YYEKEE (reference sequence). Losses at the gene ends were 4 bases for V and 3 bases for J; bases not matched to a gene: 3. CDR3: CASSNDRDTEAFF. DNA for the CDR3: TGTGCCAGCAGCAACGACAGGGACACTGAAGCTTTCTTT.

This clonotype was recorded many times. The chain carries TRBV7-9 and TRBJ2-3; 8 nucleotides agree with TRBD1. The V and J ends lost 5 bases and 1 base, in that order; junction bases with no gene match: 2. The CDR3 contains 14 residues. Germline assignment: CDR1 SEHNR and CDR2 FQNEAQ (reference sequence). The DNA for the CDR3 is TGTGCCAGCAGCCCACAGGGGGGCACAGATACGCAGTATTTT. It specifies CASSPQGGTDTQYF.

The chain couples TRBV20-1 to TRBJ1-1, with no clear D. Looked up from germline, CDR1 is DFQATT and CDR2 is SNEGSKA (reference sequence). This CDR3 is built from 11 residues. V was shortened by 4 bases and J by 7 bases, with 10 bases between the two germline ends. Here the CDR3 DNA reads TGCAGTGCTATGAGACGGATTGAAGCTTTCTTT. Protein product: CSAMRRIEAFF.

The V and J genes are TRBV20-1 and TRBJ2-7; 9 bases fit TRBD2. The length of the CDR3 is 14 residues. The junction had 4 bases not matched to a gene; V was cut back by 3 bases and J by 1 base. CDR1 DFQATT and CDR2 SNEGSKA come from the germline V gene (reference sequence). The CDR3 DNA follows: TGCAGTGCTAGTCTGACTAGCGGTTCCTACGAGCAGTACTTC. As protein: CSASLTSGSYEQYF.

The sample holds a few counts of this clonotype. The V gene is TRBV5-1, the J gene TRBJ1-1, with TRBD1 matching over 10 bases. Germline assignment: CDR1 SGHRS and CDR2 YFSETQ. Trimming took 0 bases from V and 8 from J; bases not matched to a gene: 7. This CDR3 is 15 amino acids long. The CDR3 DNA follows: TGCGCCAGCAGCTTGGCGACAGGGGGCGGATTAGAAGCTTTCTTT. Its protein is CASSLATGGGLEAFF. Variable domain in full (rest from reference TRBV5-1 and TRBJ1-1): KAGVTQTPRYLIKTRGQQVTLSCSPISGHRSVSWYQQTPGQGLQFLFEYFSETQRNKGNFPGRFSGRQFSNSRSEMNVSTLELGDSALYLCASSLATGGGLEAFFGQGTRLTVV.